This T cell receptor beta chain was obtained from a study of OX40 agonist ivuxolimab in advanced cancers. V lost 4 bases and J lost 5, with 24 bases in between. Per germline, CDR1 SQVTM and CDR2 ANQGSEA. CDR3 size: 16 residues. Here immunoSEQ multiplex PCR was the method, and the copy in TCRdb shows in-frame clones only, minus some. The sample includes about 45,000 clones, about four fifths seen only once; the top ten take approximately 16%. The TCR was taken from an adult with an advanced solid tumor such as melanoma, head and neck, liver or kidney cancer. The genes are TRBV29-1 and TRBJ2-7, with a tentative D call TRBD1 (7 bases). Specimen: CD4+ or CD8+ T cells sorted from blood, collected in a trial of the OX40 agonist ivuxolimab. The CDR3 DNA reads as TGCAGCGTTGGTGGAGGGGACAGTTTCCCCTCTCACGAGCAGTACTTC. This gives the protein CSVGGGDSFPSHEQYF.